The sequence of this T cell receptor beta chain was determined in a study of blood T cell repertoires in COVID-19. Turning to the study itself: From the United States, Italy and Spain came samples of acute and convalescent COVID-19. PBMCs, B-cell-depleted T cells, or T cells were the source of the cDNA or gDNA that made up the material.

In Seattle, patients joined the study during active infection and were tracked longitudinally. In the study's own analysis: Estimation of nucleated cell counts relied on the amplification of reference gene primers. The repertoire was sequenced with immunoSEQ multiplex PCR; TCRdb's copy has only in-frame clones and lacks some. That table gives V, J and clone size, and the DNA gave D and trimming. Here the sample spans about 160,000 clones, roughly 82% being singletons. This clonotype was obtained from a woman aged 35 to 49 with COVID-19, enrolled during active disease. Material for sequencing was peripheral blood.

The CDR3 bases are TGTGCCAGCAGTGAAGGTTCAGGTCTTAACTATGGCTACACCTTC. Translating it yields CASSEGSGLNYGYTF. V is TRBV2 and J is TRBJ1-2; no definite D call. This CDR3 contains 15 residues. The V end was cut by 1 base, the J end by 1 base, with 10 bases between. Germline V gives CDR1 SNHLY, CDR2 FYNNEI.